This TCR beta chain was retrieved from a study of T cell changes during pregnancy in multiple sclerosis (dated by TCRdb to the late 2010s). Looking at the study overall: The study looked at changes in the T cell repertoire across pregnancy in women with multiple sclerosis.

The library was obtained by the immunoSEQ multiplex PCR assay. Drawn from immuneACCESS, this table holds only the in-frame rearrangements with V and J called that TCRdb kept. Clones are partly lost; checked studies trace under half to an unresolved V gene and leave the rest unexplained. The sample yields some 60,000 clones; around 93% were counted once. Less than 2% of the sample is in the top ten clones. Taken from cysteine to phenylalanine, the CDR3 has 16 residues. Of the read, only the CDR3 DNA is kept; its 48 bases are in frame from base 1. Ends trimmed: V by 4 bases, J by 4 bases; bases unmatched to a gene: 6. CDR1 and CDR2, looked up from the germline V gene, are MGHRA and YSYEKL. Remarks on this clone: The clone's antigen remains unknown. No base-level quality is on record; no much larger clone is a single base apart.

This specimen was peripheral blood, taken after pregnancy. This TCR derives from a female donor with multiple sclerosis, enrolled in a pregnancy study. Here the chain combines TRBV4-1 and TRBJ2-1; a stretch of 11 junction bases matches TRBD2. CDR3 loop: CASSRILAGGYNEQFF. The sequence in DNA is TGCGCCAGCAGCCGGATATTAGCGGGAGGGTACAATGAGCAGTTCTTC.